This TCR beta chain stems from a study of human T cells and chemical hapten exposure. CDR1 WSHSY and CDR2 SAAADI come from the germline V gene. The CDR3 is 15 amino acids. V dropped 1 base and J dropped 2 bases, with 11 bases sitting between them. Time point of the sample: healthy volunteer bleed at 2 weeks. Unfractionated whole blood served as the source for total RNA extraction. MiXCR was run by TCRdb on the RACE reads, yielding one entry per CDR3 protein. The data hold some 90,000 distinct CDR3 sequences, with about 8.7% observed a single time. The sample taken for sequencing was whole blood. The chain joins TRBV10-2 to TRBJ1-2; D is unresolved. The TCR sequence derives from a female donor in good health. Some clones in this sample may be carry-over from other donors' samples. Here the CDR3 DNA reads TGCGCCAGCAGTGAGTTTGTGACAACGAACTATGGCTACACCTTC. It encodes CASSEFVTTNYGYTF.